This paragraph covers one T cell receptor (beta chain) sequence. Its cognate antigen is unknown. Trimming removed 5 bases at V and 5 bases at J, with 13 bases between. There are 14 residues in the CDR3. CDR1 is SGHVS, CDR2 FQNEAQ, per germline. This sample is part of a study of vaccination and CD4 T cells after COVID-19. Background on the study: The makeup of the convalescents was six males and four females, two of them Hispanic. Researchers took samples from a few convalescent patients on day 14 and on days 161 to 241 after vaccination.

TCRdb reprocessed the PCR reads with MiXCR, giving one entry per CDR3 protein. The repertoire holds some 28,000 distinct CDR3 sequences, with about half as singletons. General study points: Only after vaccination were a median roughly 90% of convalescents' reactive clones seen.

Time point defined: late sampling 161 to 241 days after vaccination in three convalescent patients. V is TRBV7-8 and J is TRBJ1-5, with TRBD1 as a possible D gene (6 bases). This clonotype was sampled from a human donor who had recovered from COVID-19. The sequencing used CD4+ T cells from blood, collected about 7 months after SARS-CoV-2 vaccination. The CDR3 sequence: CASSLGTLYQPQHF. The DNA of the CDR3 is TGTGCCAGCAGCCTCGGGACACTTTATCAGCCCCAGCATTTT.